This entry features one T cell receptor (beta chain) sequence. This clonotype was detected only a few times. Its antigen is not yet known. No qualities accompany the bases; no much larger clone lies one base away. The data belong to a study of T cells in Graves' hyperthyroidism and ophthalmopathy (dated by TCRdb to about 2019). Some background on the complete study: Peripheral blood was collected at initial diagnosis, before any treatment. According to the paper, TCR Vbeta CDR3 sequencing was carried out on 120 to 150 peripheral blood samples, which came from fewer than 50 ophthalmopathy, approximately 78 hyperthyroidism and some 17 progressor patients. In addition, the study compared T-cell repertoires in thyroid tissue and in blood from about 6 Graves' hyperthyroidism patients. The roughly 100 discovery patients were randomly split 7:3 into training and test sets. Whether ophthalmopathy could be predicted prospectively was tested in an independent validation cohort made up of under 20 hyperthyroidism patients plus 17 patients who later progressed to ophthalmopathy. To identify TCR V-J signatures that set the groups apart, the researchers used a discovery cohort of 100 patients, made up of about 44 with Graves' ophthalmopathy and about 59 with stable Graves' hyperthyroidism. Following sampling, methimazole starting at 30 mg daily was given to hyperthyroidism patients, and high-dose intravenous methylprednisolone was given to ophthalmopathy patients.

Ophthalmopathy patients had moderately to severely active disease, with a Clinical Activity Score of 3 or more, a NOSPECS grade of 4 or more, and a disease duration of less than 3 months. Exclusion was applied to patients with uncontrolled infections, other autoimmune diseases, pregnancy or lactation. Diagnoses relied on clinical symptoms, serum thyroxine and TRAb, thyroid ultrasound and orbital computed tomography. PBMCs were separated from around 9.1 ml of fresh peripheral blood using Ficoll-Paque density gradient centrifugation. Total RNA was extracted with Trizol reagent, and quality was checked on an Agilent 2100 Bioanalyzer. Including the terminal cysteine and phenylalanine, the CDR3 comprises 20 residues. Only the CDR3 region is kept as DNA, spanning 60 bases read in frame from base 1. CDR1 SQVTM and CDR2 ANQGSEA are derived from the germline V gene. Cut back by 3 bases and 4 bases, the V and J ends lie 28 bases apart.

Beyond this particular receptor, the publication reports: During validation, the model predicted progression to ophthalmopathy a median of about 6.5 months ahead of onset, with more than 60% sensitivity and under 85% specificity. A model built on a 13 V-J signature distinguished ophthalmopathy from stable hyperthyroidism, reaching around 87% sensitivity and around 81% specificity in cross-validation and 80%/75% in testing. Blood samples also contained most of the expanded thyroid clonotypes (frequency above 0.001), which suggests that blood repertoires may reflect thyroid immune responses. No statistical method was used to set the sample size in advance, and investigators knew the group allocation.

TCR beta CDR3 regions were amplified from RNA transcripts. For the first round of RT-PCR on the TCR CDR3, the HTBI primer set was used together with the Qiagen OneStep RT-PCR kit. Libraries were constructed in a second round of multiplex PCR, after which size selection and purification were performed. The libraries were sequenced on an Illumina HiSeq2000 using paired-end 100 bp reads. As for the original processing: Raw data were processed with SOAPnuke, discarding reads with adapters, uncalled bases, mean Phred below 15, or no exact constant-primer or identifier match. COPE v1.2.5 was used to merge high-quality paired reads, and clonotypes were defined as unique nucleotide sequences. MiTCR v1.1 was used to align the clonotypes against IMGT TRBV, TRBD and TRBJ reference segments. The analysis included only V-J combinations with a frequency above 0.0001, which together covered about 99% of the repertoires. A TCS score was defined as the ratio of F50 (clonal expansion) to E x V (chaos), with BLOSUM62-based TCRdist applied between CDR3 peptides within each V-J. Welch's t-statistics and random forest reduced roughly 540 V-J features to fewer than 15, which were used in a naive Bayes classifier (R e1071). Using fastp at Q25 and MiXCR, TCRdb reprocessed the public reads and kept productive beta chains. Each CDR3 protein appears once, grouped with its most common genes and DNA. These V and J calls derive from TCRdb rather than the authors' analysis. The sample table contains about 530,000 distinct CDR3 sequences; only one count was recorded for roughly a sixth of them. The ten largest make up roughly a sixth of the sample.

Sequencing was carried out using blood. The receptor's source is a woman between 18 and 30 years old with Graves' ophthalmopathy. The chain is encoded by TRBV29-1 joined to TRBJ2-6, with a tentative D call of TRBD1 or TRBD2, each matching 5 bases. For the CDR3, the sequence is CSVDRGVVSPLPFGANVLTF. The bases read TGCAGCGTTGACCGAGGGGTTGTTTCGCCCCTGCCCTTCGGGGCCAACGTCCTGACTTTC.